What follows are 5 T cell receptor beta chains derived from one specimen sequenced in a study of cytomegalovirus exposure and HLA in healthy donors. The PCR had 60 Vbeta and 13 Jbeta primers. TCRdb's table, derived via immunoSEQ multiplex PCR, lists solely in-frame clones and lacks some. The table shows over 80,000 clones, with 55% to 70% occurring only once. The sample comprised PBMCs. These receptors were obtained from a boy younger than 18 in good health and CMV-seropositive.

The CDR3, as DNA: TGCGCCAGCAGCTTACCTATCAGGGCTTCTGGGGCCAACGTCCTGACTTTC. Translating gives CASSLPIRASGANVLTF. The chain joins TRBV5-1 to TRBJ2-6; perhaps TRBD1 as D (5 bases). The V end lost 2 bases, the J end lost 1 base, and 13 bases lay between the germline ends. This CDR3 has 17 amino acids. CDR1 and CDR2 (germline): SGHRS, YFSETQ.

The chain combines TRBV7-2 with TRBJ2-7; 11 nucleotides agree with TRBD2. The V and J ends lost 8 bases and 2 bases, in that order; junction bases with no gene match: 8. This CDR3 region has 15 residues. The V gene's germline CDR1 is SGHTA and CDR2 FQGNSA. The CDR3 spells CASSQVTSGAYEQYF. CDR3 bases: TGTGCCAGCTCACAAGTGACTAGCGGGGCCTACGAGCAGTACTTC.

V and J are TRBV5-6 and TRBJ1-3; the D is unclear. The germline V gene encodes CDR1 SGHDT and CDR2 YYEEEE. V was pared by 2 bases and J by 1 base, with 7 bases between. This CDR3 spans 14 amino acids. CDR3 protein: CASSLRGSGNTIYF. CDR3 nucleotides: TGTGCCAGCAGCTTACGGGGTTCTGGAAACACCATATATTTT.

V and J are TRBV11-2 and TRBJ1-2, with a possible D match to TRBD1 (5 bases). The CDR3 totals 16 residues. The germline CDR1 and CDR2 sequences are SGHAT and FQNNGV. The V end was cut by 5 bases, the J end by 5 bases, with 21 bases between. The CDR3 DNA follows: TGTGCCAGCAGCCCCCCCGCCGGACATTTGTCTTATGGCTACACCTTC. Translating gives CASSPPAGHLSYGYTF.

This clone has only a few counts. This chain connects TRBV5-1 to TRBJ2-1; TRBD1 matches at 7 bases. Per germline, CDR1 SGHRS and CDR2 YFSETQ. This CDR3 has 14 amino acids. V lost 0 bases to trimming and J lost 4 bases; unmatched junction nucleotides: 1. Here the CDR3 reads CASSLGTGYNEQFF. DNA for the CDR3: TGCGCCAGCAGCTTGGGGACAGGATACAATGAGCAGTTCTTC. Variable domain in full (rest from reference TRBV5-1 and TRBJ2-1): KAGVTQTPRYLIKTRGQQVTLSCSPISGHRSVSWYQQTPGQGLQFLFEYFSETQRNKGNFPGRFSGRQFSNSRSEMNVSTLELGDSALYLCASSLGTGYNEQFFGPGTRLTVL.